This T cell receptor (beta chain) comes out of a study of response to subunit inactivated influenza vaccine. Regarding the study as a whole: Authors suggested that a seasonal influenza vaccination recruits few new T cells each time.

TCRdb called the RT-PCR reads again in MiXCR, with one record for every CDR3 protein. Of more than 500,000 distinct CDR3 sequences detected, approximately 10% appear once; the ten largest clones hold roughly 9.6%. About this clonotype: Its antigen is unidentified.

The CDR3 extends over 15 amino acids. Germline assignment: CDR1 SGHRS and CDR2 YFSETQ. The trim removed 0 bases at V and 1 base at J, leaving 3 bases unmatched. These sequences were also reported in another study, on T cells expressing NK-cell markers. According to that study: Production of TCR beta cDNA relied on 5'RACE template switching with UMIs. NKG2C+ dominant clonotype frequencies in 6 or 7 donors were roughly 1.0-7.5% of CD8+ T cells.

The clonotype originates from a man aged 50-60 years who received an inactivated influenza vaccine. The sequenced sample was PBMCs from blood, obtained on the day of vaccination. The V and J genes are TRBV5-1 and TRBJ2-7; 8 positions match TRBD1. CDR3 coding DNA: TGCGCCAGCAGCTTGGTAACAGGGGGTTCCTACGAGCAGTACTTC. Protein sequence: CASSLVTGGSYEQYF.